These 24 T cell receptor beta chains came from one sample sequenced in a study of blood T cell repertoires in COVID-19. Using immunoSEQ multiplex PCR, the repertoire was profiled, and TCRdb retains in-frame clones only, with some absent. The sample lists approximately 450,000 clones, around 91% seen once, with 1% to 1.3% in the top ten. Sequenced material: PBMCs or T cells enriched from blood (not recorded which). These receptors came from a young man who had recovered from COVID-19.

The rearrangement joins TRBV29-1 to TRBJ1-2, with D perhaps matching TRBD1 (6 bases). V lost 7 bases to trimming and J lost 8 bases, with 14 bases between them. CDR3 length: 11 residues. From germline, CDR1 is SQVTM and CDR2 ANQGSEA. The CDR3 region is CSGGAGDGYTF. The CDR3 DNA is TGCAGCGGGGGCGCAGGGGACGGCTACACCTTC.

Concerning this clone itself: No conserved phenylalanine or tryptophan ends this CDR3, so it is likely a read error. The limits of the CDR3 on the DNA are not certain, so only TCRdb's listed CDR3 is given. CDR3 residues: CASSPSTGNSPKG. The rearrangement uses TRBV28 and TRBJ1-2; TRBD1, the D gene given by the table, was not confirmed from the DNA. CDR1 is MDHEN, CDR2 SYDVKM, per germline. The CDR3 spans 13 amino acids, including both terminal residues.

The chain employs TRBV2 and TRBJ1-2; TRBD1 matches at 7 bases. The CDR3 is 12 amino acids. The V gene's germline CDR1 is SNHLY and CDR2 FYNNEI. The V and J ends lost 7 bases and 8 bases, in that order; junction bases with no gene match: 7. The CDR3 loop reads CASNRGSSGYTF. CDR3 DNA sequence: TGTGCCAGCAACAGGGGTAGTTCGGGCTACACCTTC.

The V call is TRBV5-1, the J call TRBJ2-3, with 7 bases aligning to TRBD2. The CDR3 totals 14 residues. Trimming at V came to 0 bases and at J to 4 bases, leaving 2 bases not matched to a gene. From germline, CDR1 is SGHRS and CDR2 YFSETQ. Here the CDR3 DNA reads TGCGCCAGCAGCTTGGGAGCGGGACCAGATACGCAGTATTTT. Translated, it gives CASSLGAGPDTQYF.

Concerning this clone itself: A much larger clone sits a single nucleotide away, making a read error possible. The same CDR3 is also encoded by other DNA sequences in this sample. The genes are TRBV20-1 and TRBJ1-2, with D possibly being TRBD1 (5 bases). V shed 1 base and J shed 6 bases, with 6 bases lying between them. Germline loops: CDR1 DFQATT, CDR2 SNEGSKA (reference sequence). The CDR3 loop spans 11 amino acids. The CDR3 is CSARGGDGYTF. In DNA form, the CDR3 reads TGCAGTGCTAGAGGGGGGGATGGCTACACCTTC.

The J gene is TRBJ2-1, the V gene TRBV3-1 (or the pseudogene TRBV3-2); a possible D gene is TRBD2 (6 bases). The germline gives CDR1 LGHDT, CDR2 YNNKEL (reference sequence). The CDR3 spans 13 residues. The V and J ends lost 3 bases and 4 bases respectively, with 7 bases between them. The CDR3 spells CASSQGGYNEQFF. The CDR3 coding sequence is TGTGCCAGCAGCCAGGGGGGATACAATGAGCAGTTCTTC.

The gene calls are TRBV27 and TRBJ2-7; no firm D call. The CDR3 loop spans 13 amino acids. The V end lost 0 bases, the J end lost 4 bases, and 7 bases lay between the germline ends. CDR1 and CDR2 from the germline V gene are MNHEY and SMNVEV (reference sequence). The CDR3 protein is CASSLSQSYEQYF. The DNA of the CDR3 is TGTGCCAGCAGTTTATCACAGTCATACGAGCAGTACTTC.

The rearrangement joins TRBV5-1 to TRBJ2-7, with D unclear. The CDR3 sequence is 17 residues long. V lost 1 base and J 5 bases, leaving 22 bases between the germline ends. Germline values: CDR1 SGHRS, CDR2 YFSETQ. The DNA for the CDR3 is TGCGCCAGCAGCTTGCCGGGTAGCAGTGATTCAAAGAACGAGCAGTACTTC. Translated, it gives CASSLPGSSDSKNEQYF.

The chain joins TRBV24-1 to TRBJ2-2, with 7 bases that match TRBD2. Looked up from germline, CDR1 is KGHDR and CDR2 is SFDVKD. V was pared by 7 bases and J by 7 bases, with 5 bases of the junction left unmatched. There are 13 residues in the CDR3. CDR3 sequence reads: CATSKAGSGELFF. The CDR3 DNA reads as TGTGCCACCAGCAAAGCGGGAAGCGGGGAGCTGTTTTTT.

The chain carries TRBV5-1 and TRBJ2-5; 7 nucleotides agree with TRBD2. Germline-derived CDR1 and CDR2 are SGHRS and YFSETQ. V dropped 0 bases and J dropped 6; count of bases not matched to a gene: 11. This CDR3 region has 16 residues. The CDR3 region is CASSLGGGLESQTQYF. In nucleotides, the CDR3 is TGCGCCAGCAGCTTGGGCGGGGGATTAGAATCTCAGACCCAGTACTTC.

The chain couples TRBV6-5 to TRBJ2-7, with D tentatively TRBD1 (5 bases). This CDR3 spans 13 amino acids. The germline V gene encodes CDR1 MNHEY and CDR2 SVGAGI. V shed 6 bases and J shed 4 bases, with 13 bases lying between them. The CDR3 region is CASRPAKGYEQYF. CDR3 coding DNA: TGTGCCAGCAGGCCCGCTAAGGGGTACGAGCAGTACTTC.

This clone was observed a few times. The chain has TRBV19 and TRBJ2-2; TRBD1 agrees at 7 bases. This CDR3 contains 15 residues. Per germline, CDR1 LNHDA and CDR2 SQIVND (reference sequence). Trimming at V came to 10 bases and at J to 3 bases, leaving 11 bases not matched to a gene. The CDR3 nucleotides are TGTGCCACCAATGGACAGGCGGGCGACACCGGGGAGCTGTTTTTT. Protein product: CATNGQAGDTGELFF.

This chain uses TRBV3-1 (or the pseudogene TRBV3-2) with TRBJ2-7, with no clear D. V shed 4 bases and J shed 7 bases, with 11 bases lying between them. The V gene's germline CDR1 is LGHDT and CDR2 YNNKEL (reference sequence). CDR3 size: 12 residues. The CDR3 DNA reads TGTGCCAGCAGCCGTACGACGCGGGAGCAGTACTTC. It yields the protein CASSRTTREQYF.

The chain links TRBV10-3 to TRBJ1-5, with unresolved D. The germline gives CDR1 ENHRY, CDR2 SYGVKD. V lost 9 bases and J lost 2, with 20 bases in between. CDR3 length: 16 amino acids. In nucleotides, the CDR3 is TGTGCCATAGTCCTAGTTGGGTTGCGTGGCAATCAGCCCCAGCATTTT. Amino acid sequence: CAIVLVGLRGNQPQHF.

V is TRBV19 and J is TRBJ2-3, with D possibly matching TRBD1 (6 bases). Per germline, CDR1 LNHDA and CDR2 SQIVND (reference sequence). The CDR3 is 16 amino acids. Deletions cut 0 bases from V and 2 bases from J, with 12 bases between. CDR3 residues: CASSIEAGAYTDTQYF. The CDR3 coding sequence is TGTGCCAGTAGTATAGAGGCAGGGGCCTACACAGATACGCAGTATTTT.

The chain links TRBV7-9 to TRBJ1-1; D call uncertain. V gave up 2 bases and J gave up 0 bases, with 10 bases separating them. The germline V gene has CDR1 SEHNR and CDR2 FQNEAQ (reference sequence). The CDR3 length is 15 residues. The CDR3: CASSLSSVLNTEAFF. CDR3 DNA sequence: TGTGCCAGCAGCTTATCGTCGGTCTTGAACACTGAAGCTTTCTTT.

CDR3 sequence: CATSDGEETQYF. CDR3 sequence (DNA): TGTGCCACCAGTGATGGAGAGGAGACCCAGTACTTC. The chain is built from TRBV24-1 and TRBJ2-5; D remains unclear. The ends were cut back, 3 bases at V and 5 bases at J, with 6 bases in the middle. The CDR3 is made up of 12 amino acids. Looked up from germline, CDR1 is KGHDR and CDR2 is SFDVKD.

The chain joins TRBV29-1 to TRBJ2-7; D possibly corresponds to TRBD1 (5 bases). The CDR3 length is 13 residues. The V and J ends lost 6 bases and 0 bases respectively, with 12 bases between them. The germline CDR1 and CDR2 sequences are SQVTM and ANQGSEA. This CDR3 is CSVTGLSSYEQYF. The DNA of the CDR3 is TGCAGCGTAACAGGTTTAAGCTCCTACGAGCAGTACTTC.

The chain joins TRBV7-2 to TRBJ2-7; TRBD1 is a possible D gene (5 bases). CDR1 is SGHTA, CDR2 FQGNSA, per germline. CDR3 length: 12 amino acids. The germline V and J ends were trimmed by 8 bases and 7 bases, with 15 bases remaining between them. The chain's CDR3 is CASAKGKGEQYF. CDR3 nucleotide sequence: TGTGCCAGCGCAAAGGGGAAGGGTGAGCAGTACTTC. Looking up the rest from reference TRBV7-2 and TRBJ2-7 gives the full variable domain: GAGVSQSPSNKVTEKGKDVELRCDPISGHTALYWYRQSLGQGLEFLIYFQGNSAPDKSGLPSDRFSAERTGGSVSTLTIQRTQQEDSAVYLCASAKGKGEQYFGPGTRLTVT.

CDR3: CAISESFLTGPQPQHF. The CDR3 DNA follows: TGTGCCATCAGTGAGTCATTTTTAACAGGGCCCCAGCCCCAGCATTTT. V usage is TRBV10-3 and J usage is TRBJ1-5, with a possible D match to TRBD1 (6 bases). The germline V gene encodes CDR1 ENHRY and CDR2 SYGVKD. V shed 0 bases and J shed 7 bases, with 16 bases lying between them. The CDR3 extends over 16 amino acids.

The chain carries TRBV5-5 and TRBJ2-7; 11 nucleotides align to TRBD1. The CDR3 is 14 amino acids. V was clipped by 4 bases and J by 2 bases; unmatched bases: 2. Germline CDR1 SGHKS, CDR2 YYEKEE (reference sequence). Here the CDR3 reads CASSMGQGAYEQYF. The CDR3 DNA reads TGTGCCAGCAGCATGGGACAGGGGGCCTACGAGCAGTACTTC. Combining the CDR3 with reference TRBV5-5 and TRBJ2-7 gives the whole variable domain DAGVTQSPTHLIKTRGQQVTLRCSPISGHKSVSWYQQVLGQGPQFIFQYYEKEERGRGNFPDRFSARQFPNYSSELNVNALLLGDSALYLCASSMGQGAYEQYFGPGTRLTVT.

The sample holds one count of this clone. The rearrangement joins TRBV19 to TRBJ1-3, with 10 bases lining up with TRBD1. The CDR3 sequence is 16 residues long. Losses at the gene ends were 6 bases for V and 4 bases for J; bases not matched to a gene: 9. CDR1 and CDR2 from the germline V gene are LNHDA and SQIVND (reference sequence). DNA of the CDR3: TGTGCCAGTAGCCCCATAGGGACAGGGGACGGAAACACCATATATTTT. Translated, it gives CASSPIGTGDGNTIYF.

Details on this clone: Mismatch with germline at one junction end may stem from a read error. The gene calls are TRBV2 and TRBJ2-1, with 9 bases identical to TRBD2. There are 11 residues in the CDR3. CDR1 and CDR2 (germline): SNHLY, FYNNEI. The CDR3, as DNA: TGTGCCAGCAGCGCTGGGACTAGCTGGCTCTTC. Its protein is CASSAGTSWLF.

The chain carries TRBV7-9 and TRBJ1-1, with 12 nucleotides matching TRBD1. Germline V gene lookup returns CDR1 SEHNR and CDR2 FQNEAQ (reference sequence). V lost 5 bases and J lost 0; bases outside the gene matches: 7. The CDR3 length is 17 residues. The CDR3 nucleotides are TGTGCCAGCAGCCGCCCGGGACAGGGGGCGGTGAACACTGAAGCTTTCTTT. Protein product: CASSRPGQGAVNTEAFF.